Following are 22 T cell receptor beta chains from one sample sequenced in a study of CD8+ T cells in alopecia areata. Treatment indicated: oral pan-JAK inhibitor, 5-10 mg twice daily. As the sequencing template, cDNA was produced by extracting RNA and reverse transcribing it. Clones were sequenced by immunoSEQ multiplex PCR, and TCRdb holds only the in-frame ones, with some missing. The sample records under 95,000 clones, just over 70% being singletons. Sample: CD8+ T cells sorted from blood, taken between weeks 43 and 45, from a patient treated with tofacitinib. The source is a human donor with alopecia areata.

The rearrangement joins TRBV18 to TRBJ2-3; TRBD1 matches at 12 bases. Germline CDR1 is KGHSH and CDR2 is LQKENI. After removal of 1 base from V and 4 bases from J, the junction contained 3 bases not matched to a gene. The CDR3 is 16 residues long. The CDR3 loop is CASSPRDRGLADTQYF. As DNA, the CDR3 is TGTGCCAGCTCACCACGGGACAGGGGGCTCGCAGATACGCAGTATTTT.

The chain employs TRBV29-1 and TRBJ1-1; possible D gene TRBD1, 5 bases. Trimming stripped 4 bases from V and 0 bases from J, with 12 bases between. From germline, CDR1 is SQVTM and CDR2 ANQGSEA. This CDR3 contains 14 residues. The DNA for the CDR3 is TGCAGCGTTGTTATGAACAGGATGAACACTGAAGCTTTCTTT. Amino acid sequence: CSVVMNRMNTEAFF.

DNA of the CDR3: TGCGCCACAGCCTGGGGGGCTAGCGACGAGCAGTACTTC. Translating gives CATAWGASDEQYF. This rearrangement joins TRBV5-1 to TRBJ2-7, with D tentatively TRBD1 or TRBD2 (6 bases each). The V end was cut by 9 bases, the J end by 5 bases, with 18 bases between. This CDR3 has 13 residues. Germline V gene lookup returns CDR1 SGHRS and CDR2 YFSETQ.

This clone has a handful of counts. The V call is TRBV29-1, the J call TRBJ2-3; 8 bases fit TRBD2. This CDR3 is built from 16 residues. Trimming at V came to 1 base and at J to 2 bases, leaving 8 bases not matched to a gene. CDR1 is SQVTM and CDR2 is ANQGSEA in the germline V gene. CDR3 DNA sequence: TGCAGCGTTGAAGGATTCAGCGGGGGTTACACAGATACGCAGTATTTT. This translates into CSVEGFSGGYTDTQYF.

This CDR3 is CASSFGDRAYEQYF. DNA of the CDR3: TGTGCCAGCAGCTTCGGGGACAGAGCCTACGAGCAGTACTTC. The J gene is TRBJ2-7, the V gene TRBV7-2; 7 bases agree with TRBD1. Trimming at V came to 3 bases and at J to 2 bases, leaving 4 bases not matched to a gene. The V gene's germline CDR1 is SGHTA and CDR2 FQGNSA. The CDR3 has 14 residues.

This clone was seen only a few times. The CDR3 spells CASSQYLRGEQFF. The CDR3, as DNA: TGCGCCAGCAGCCAATACCTTAGGGGTGAGCAGTTCTTC. The chain is built from TRBV4-3 and TRBJ2-1, with a tentative D call TRBD1 (5 bases). There are 13 residues in the CDR3. Germline CDR1 reads LGHNA; CDR2 reads YSLEER. Between the trimmed V and J ends, which lost 2 bases and 9 bases, there was a span of 11 bases.

The V gene is TRBV2, the J gene TRBJ1-4; D is unclear. Trimming took 2 bases from V and 13 from J, leaving 20 bases between them. CDR1 is SNHLY, CDR2 FYNNEI, per germline. CDR3 length: 15 amino acids. CDR3 residues: CASSERATPSPLLFF. CDR3 nucleotide sequence: TGTGCCAGCAGTGAACGGGCGACACCGTCCCCTCTACTGTTTTTT.

This clone has just one count. This rearrangement joins TRBV7-9 to TRBJ2-3; D gene uncertain. V was shortened by 3 bases and J by 2 bases, with 12 bases between the two germline ends. From germline, CDR1 is SEHNR and CDR2 FQNEAQ (reference sequence). The CDR3 is made up of 15 amino acids. The CDR3 loop is CASSFPSEYTDTQYF. The CDR3, as DNA: TGTGCCAGCAGCTTCCCAAGCGAATACACAGATACGCAGTATTTT. Based on the CDR3 plus reference TRBV7-9 and TRBJ2-3, the full variable domain is DTGVSQNPRHKITKRGQNVTFRCDPISEHNRLYWYRQTLGQGPEFLTYFQNEAQLEKSRLLSDRFSAERPKGSFSTLEIQRTEQGDSAMYLCASSFPSEYTDTQYFGPGTRLTVL.

The V gene is TRBV5-6, the J gene TRBJ2-5, with 11 bases lining up with TRBD1. The J segment lost 4 bases and the V segment lost 0 bases, leaving 2 bases of the junction unmatched. This CDR3 is 15 amino acids long. Germline lookup yields CDR1 SGHDT and CDR2 YYEEEE. CDR3 in amino acids: CASSLGTGGIETQYF. As DNA, the CDR3 is TGTGCCAGCAGCTTGGGGACAGGGGGCATAGAGACCCAGTACTTC.

The chain has TRBV6-1 and TRBJ2-3; a weak D match, TRBD1 (5 bases). V lost 2 bases to trimming and J lost 5 bases, with 11 bases between them. The germline V gene encodes CDR1 MNHNS and CDR2 SASEGT. This CDR3 contains 14 residues. Here the CDR3 DNA reads TGTGCCAGCAGTGAATTGGGGCCGGGAGATACGCAGTATTTT. Translating gives CASSELGPGDTQYF.

The rearrangement uses TRBV7-2 and TRBJ2-7; 9 positions match TRBD2. Germline CDR1 and CDR2: SGHTA and FQGNSA. There are 15 residues in the CDR3. The ends lost 2 bases at V and 6 bases at J; junction bases unmatched: 8. As DNA, the CDR3 is TGTGCCAGCAGCTTAACCGCGGGGGGGCTAGGCGAGCAGTACTTC. Protein: CASSLTAGGLGEQYF.

Only a few counts were recorded for this clone. This chain joins TRBV7-2 and TRBJ2-3; TRBD1 might be the D (6 bases). V lost 1 base to trimming and J lost 4 bases, with 12 bases between them. The germline V gene encodes CDR1 SGHTA and CDR2 FQGNSA. The length of the CDR3 is 15 residues. CDR3 sequence reads: CASSLGQGWADTQYF. CDR3 in DNA: TGTGCCAGCAGCTTAGGGCAGGGGTGGGCAGATACGCAGTATTTT.

CDR3 nucleotide sequence: TGTGCCAGTAGTATGCAGGAATCCTATGGCTACACCTTC. It codes for CASSMQESYGYTF. The chain recombines TRBV19 with TRBJ1-2, with D uncertain. V lost 3 bases to trimming and J lost 4 bases, with 9 bases between them. This CDR3 has 13 amino acids. From germline, CDR1 is LNHDA and CDR2 SQIVND (reference sequence).

This clone was seen a handful of times. The gene calls are TRBV2 and TRBJ2-3; D perhaps matches TRBD2 (7 bases). Germline V CDR1 and CDR2: SNHLY, FYNNEI. Trimming took 7 bases from V and 2 from J, leaving 16 bases between them. The CDR3 covers 15 residues. The CDR3 coding sequence is TGTGCCAGCAACGGGGGGCGCGGGTTCACAGATACGCAGTATTTT. Translated: CASNGGRGFTDTQYF.

The chain has TRBV30 and TRBJ1-1; D call uncertain. The germline V and J ends were trimmed by 0 bases and 3 bases, with 2 bases remaining between them. Germline V lookup: CDR1 GTSNPN, CDR2 SVGIG (reference sequence). The CDR3 is made up of 11 amino acids. DNA for the CDR3: TGTGCCTGGAGTGTTGACACTGAAGCTTTCTTT. This sequence encodes CAWSVDTEAFF.

This clone was seen a single time. The gene calls are TRBV27 and TRBJ1-2; TRBD1 matches at 7 bases. Trimming removed 6 bases from V and 6 bases from J; junction bases left unmatched: 10. Germline V CDR1 and CDR2: MNHEY, SMNVEV (reference sequence). The CDR3 is 14 amino acids. The CDR3 DNA sequence: TGTGCCAGCAGCAGGAAGGGAGGGGGCCATGGCTACACCTTC. It translates to CASSRKGGGHGYTF.

The rearrangement joins TRBV19 to TRBJ2-3; a possible D gene is TRBD2 (6 bases). V lost 7 bases and J lost 1, with 9 bases in between. The CDR3 totals 13 residues. Germline lookup yields CDR1 LNHDA and CDR2 SQIVND (reference sequence). The CDR3 sequence is CASNPGGTDTQYF. CDR3 in DNA: TGTGCCAGTAATCCGGGGGGCACAGATACGCAGTATTTT.

V and J are TRBV6-1 and TRBJ1-5; D unclear. V was clipped by 5 bases and J by 6 bases, with 17 bases between them. Germline V gene sequence: CDR1 MNHNS, CDR2 SASEGT. This CDR3 has 15 residues. The CDR3 protein is CASSHLRETPQPQHF. As DNA, the CDR3 is TGTGCCAGCAGTCACCTACGGGAAACCCCTCAGCCCCAGCATTTT.

This clone was counted only a few times. The rearrangement links TRBV10-2 to TRBJ1-5, with D hard to call. Trimming shortened V by 9 bases and J by 2 bases, and 14 bases separated the two germline ends. The germline V gene has CDR1 WSHSY and CDR2 SAAADI. This CDR3 is 14 amino acids long. The CDR3 here is CARIRYGGNQPQHF. DNA of the CDR3: TGCGCCAGGATACGATACGGTGGCAATCAGCCCCAGCATTTT.

This clone showed up just once. The rearrangement joins TRBV6-4 to TRBJ1-2; 9 nucleotides align to TRBD1. CDR3 length: 14 residues. Trimming cost V 2 bases and J 7 bases; bases outside gene matches: 5. Germline assignment: CDR1 MRHNA and CDR2 SNTAGT. CDR3 DNA sequence: TGTGCCAGCAGTGACGGACAGGGGAGTAGTGGCTACACCTTC. Its translation is CASSDGQGSSGYTF.

This clone was seen only a few times. The chain is built from TRBV23-1 and TRBJ1-1, with TRBD1 identical over 7 bases. TRBV23-1 is an open reading frame whose function is uncertain. The CDR3 has 14 residues. J gave up 1 base and V 6 bases, and 5 bases lay outside the gene matches. The CDR3 sequence: CASSARGENTEAFF. CDR3 DNA: TGCGCCAGCAGCGCCAGGGGGGAGAACACTGAAGCTTTCTTT.

The CDR3 sequence is CASSQAGRWTGNEQFF. The CDR3 nucleotides are TGTGCCAGCAGCCAAGCTGGCCGTTGGACCGGGAATGAGCAGTTCTTC. The chain combines TRBV14 with TRBJ2-1; no clear D gene. V was cut by 1 base and J by 7 bases, with 17 bases left in between. Germline values: CDR1 SGHDN, CDR2 FVKESK. The CDR3 runs 16 residues. Supplemented by reference TRBV14 and TRBJ2-1, the full variable domain reads EAGVTQFPSHSVIEKGQTVTLRCDPISGHDNLYWYRRVMGKEIKFLLHFVKESKQDESGMPNNRFLAERTGGTYSTLKVQPAELEDSGVYFCASSQAGRWTGNEQFFGPGTRLTVL.